This entry lists 15 T cell receptor beta chains sequenced from one sample in a study of T cells in tuberculosis. Profiling relied on immunoSEQ multiplex PCR, and the TCRdb table lists in-frame clones only, not all of them. The data show 40,000 to 50,000 clones, around 96% seen once. The sequencing sample was made of PBMCs. The source is a donor under 30 with latent tuberculosis or without tuberculosis infection.

The V gene is TRBV5-4, the J gene TRBJ2-7, with TRBD2 matching over 11 bases. With 4 bases clipped from V and 6 bases from J, the junction kept 9 bases outside the gene matches. The CDR3 totals 15 residues. Germline CDR1 reads SGHNT; CDR2 reads YYREEE (reference sequence). The CDR3 bases are TGTGCCAGCAGCCCGAAGCAGGGACTAGCGGTCGAGCAGTACTTC. Translated, it gives CASSPKQGLAVEQYF.

CDR3 sequence: CASSLRGGAPANTGELFF. The DNA of the CDR3 is TGTGCCAGTAGTCTCCGGGGGGGGGCCCCCGCGAACACCGGGGAGCTGTTTTTT. The rearrangement uses TRBV19 and TRBJ2-2; 8 bases match TRBD2. V lost 5 bases to trimming and J lost 0 bases; unmatched junction nucleotides: 11. CDR1 is LNHDA, CDR2 SQIVND, per germline (reference sequence). The CDR3 has 18 residues.

The rearrangement joins TRBV5-4 to TRBJ1-4; D unclear. Germline-derived CDR1 and CDR2 are SGHNT and YYREEE (reference sequence). This CDR3 region has 14 residues. V was trimmed by 2 bases and J by 8 bases, leaving 13 bases between them. CDR3 nucleotides: TGTGCCAGCAGCTTCCGGGTACAACCAGAAAAACTGTTTTTT. Protein sequence: CASSFRVQPEKLFF. The full variable domain, completed using reference TRBV5-4 and TRBJ1-4, is ETGVTQSPTHLIKTRGQQVTLRCSSQSGHNTVSWYQQALGQGPQFIFQYYREEENGRGNFPPRFSGLQFPNYSSELNVNALELDDSALYLCASSFRVQPEKLFFGSGTQLSVL.

This chain links TRBV11-3 with TRBJ2-1; D gene ambiguous. Trimming stripped 3 bases from V and 0 bases from J, with 6 bases between. The CDR3 has 14 amino acids. Germline V CDR1 and CDR2: SGHNT, YENEEA. CDR3 nucleotide sequence: TGTGCCAGCAGCTTTTCCGGCTCCTACAATGAGCAGTTCTTC. This gives the protein CASSFSGSYNEQFF.

This clone was seen once. V gene TRBV18 combines with J gene TRBJ1-5; 10 bases map to TRBD1. The CDR3 runs to 19 residues. Germline-derived CDR1 and CDR2 are KGHSH and LQKENI. V shed 3 bases, J shed 4 bases, and the junction held 15 bases outside the gene matches. CDR3 in amino acids: CASSPTGQGIVSGNQPQHF. The CDR3 nucleotides are TGTGCCAGCTCACCTACGGGACAGGGGATCGTTAGTGGGAATCAGCCCCAGCATTTT. Full variable domain (remainder filled in from reference TRBV18 and TRBJ1-5): NAGVMQNPRHLVRRRGQEARLRCSPMKGHSHVYWYRQLPEEGLKFMVYLQKENIIDESGMPKERFSAEFPKEGPSILRIQQVVRGDSAAYFCASSPTGQGIVSGNQPQHFGDGTRLSIL.

The chain couples TRBV12-1 to TRBJ2-7; TRBD2 is the table's D call, not checked against the DNA. TRBV12-1 is a pseudogene segment. This CDR3 region has 14 residues. The CDR3 bases are TGTGCCAGCAGCTTCGGGACTAGCGTTCACGAGCAGTACTTC. It translates to CASSFGTSVHEQYF.

This clone was counted once. The V and J genes are TRBV28 and TRBJ1-1; 9 nucleotides line up with TRBD1. Germline V lookup: CDR1 MDHEN, CDR2 SYDVKM. V dropped 0 bases and J dropped 0; count of bases not matched to a gene: 8. CDR3 size: 18 residues. The CDR3, as DNA: TGTGCCAGCAGTTTATGGGGGACAGGGACTCGACTGAACACTGAAGCTTTCTTT. Amino acids: CASSLWGTGTRLNTEAFF.

The chain carries TRBV5-5 and TRBJ1-1, with D perhaps matching TRBD1 (6 bases). The V end lost 3 bases, the J end lost 11 bases, and 17 bases lay between the germline ends. Germline values: CDR1 SGHKS, CDR2 YYEKEE (reference sequence). This CDR3 has 13 amino acids. CDR3 sequence reads: CASSSGQRMWAFF. CDR3 nucleotides: TGTGCCAGCAGCTCGGGACAAAGAATGTGGGCTTTCTTT.

The gene calls are TRBV29-1 and TRBJ1-4, with D perhaps TRBD1 (5 bases). Per germline, CDR1 SQVTM and CDR2 ANQGSEA. The CDR3 totals 13 residues. With 4 bases removed from V and 5 bases from J, the gap between germline ends came to 11 bases. The CDR3 spells CSVVWGSNEKLFF. For the CDR3, the DNA is TGCAGCGTTGTCTGGGGCTCAAATGAAAAACTGTTTTTT.

The chain carries TRBV21-1 and TRBJ1-2. TRBV21-1 is deemed a pseudogene. This CDR3 has 13 residues. Here the CDR3 reads CASSCGTACGYTF. The CDR3 nucleotides read TGTGCCAGCAGCTGTGGGACTGCTTGTGGCTACACCTTC.

The chain uses TRBV6-1 and TRBJ1-5; 9 nucleotides line up with TRBD1. CDR1 and CDR2 (germline): MNHNS, SASEGT. With 7 bases clipped from V and 11 bases from J, the junction kept 15 bases outside the gene matches. The CDR3 runs 15 residues. The CDR3 sequence: CASIGRTGATLTQHF. As DNA, the CDR3 is TGTGCCAGCATAGGAAGGACAGGGGCCACCTTGACCCAGCATTTT.

The chain links TRBV25-1 to TRBJ1-5; TRBD1 might be the D (6 bases). From germline, CDR1 is MGHDK and CDR2 SYGVNS. V gave up 5 bases and J gave up 0 bases, with 11 bases separating them. This CDR3 region has 15 residues. CDR3 loop: CASSQGTNSNQPQHF. DNA for the CDR3: TGTGCCAGCAGTCAAGGGACAAATAGCAATCAGCCCCAGCATTTT.

The rearrangement links TRBV2 to TRBJ1-1; D ambiguous. Looked up from germline, CDR1 is SNHLY and CDR2 is FYNNEI. This CDR3 has 17 amino acids. V was pared by 5 bases and J by 2 bases, with 21 bases between. CDR3 coding DNA: TGTGCCAGCAGTAGAAACCGAGCCCCGACTGGCAACACTGAAGCTTTCTTT. This translates into CASSRNRAPTGNTEAFF.

This rearrangement joins TRBV4-3 to TRBJ2-3; 9 nucleotides align to TRBD2. J was trimmed by 2 bases and V by 1 base; bases with no gene match: 10. Germline CDR1 LGHNA, CDR2 YSLEER. The CDR3 runs 18 residues. Here the CDR3 DNA reads TGCGCCAGCAGCCAAGGGGATGCTAGCGGGGTTCTCACAGATACGCAGTATTTT. Protein sequence: CASSQGDASGVLTDTQYF.

J is TRBJ1-5 and V is TRBV7-8; TRBD1 is a possible D gene (6 bases). Germline loops: CDR1 SGHVS, CDR2 FQNEAQ. V was shortened by 4 bases and J by 4 bases, with 17 bases between the two germline ends. The CDR3 totals 16 residues. The CDR3 region is CASSSHRADPNQPQHF. CDR3 coding DNA: TGTGCCAGCAGCTCGCACAGGGCGGACCCGAATCAGCCCCAGCATTTT.